This T cell receptor (beta chain) was captured in a study of control samples from healthy donors and cancer patients. The V end lost 4 bases, the J end lost 2 bases, and 9 bases lay between the germline ends. The germline V gene has CDR1 SGHRS and CDR2 YFSETQ. This CDR3 spans 13 amino acids. Assay: immunoSEQ multiplex PCR; the TCRdb copy retains only in-frame clones and omits some. The table shows about 130,000 clones, with roughly 87% occurring only once. The chain employs TRBV5-1 and TRBJ1-2; tentative D call: TRBD1 (5 bases). The sequenced sample was blood. This sequence was found in a man aged 18-30 years in good health. The CDR3 is CASSPRDNYGYTF. CDR3 sequence (DNA): TGCGCCAGCAGCCCCCGGGACAACTATGGCTACACCTTC.